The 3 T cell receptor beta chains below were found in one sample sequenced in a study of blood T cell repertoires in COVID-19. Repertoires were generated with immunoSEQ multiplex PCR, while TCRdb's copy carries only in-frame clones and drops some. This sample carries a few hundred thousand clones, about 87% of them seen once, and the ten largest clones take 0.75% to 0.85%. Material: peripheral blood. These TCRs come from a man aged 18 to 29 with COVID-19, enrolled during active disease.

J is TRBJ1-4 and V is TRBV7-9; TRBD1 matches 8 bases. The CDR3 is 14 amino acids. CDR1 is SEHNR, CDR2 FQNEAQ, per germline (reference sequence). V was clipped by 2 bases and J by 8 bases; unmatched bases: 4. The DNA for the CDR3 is TGTGCCAGCAGCTTACAGGGGGCCCAGGAAAAACTGTTTTTT. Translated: CASSLQGAQEKLFF.

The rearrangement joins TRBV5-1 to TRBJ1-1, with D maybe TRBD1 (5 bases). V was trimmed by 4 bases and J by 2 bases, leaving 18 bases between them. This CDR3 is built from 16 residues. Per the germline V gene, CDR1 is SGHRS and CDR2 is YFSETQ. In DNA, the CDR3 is TGCGCCAGCAGCCTGAGATTCCCCAGGGTCAACACTGAAGCTTTCTTT. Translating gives CASSLRFPRVNTEAFF.

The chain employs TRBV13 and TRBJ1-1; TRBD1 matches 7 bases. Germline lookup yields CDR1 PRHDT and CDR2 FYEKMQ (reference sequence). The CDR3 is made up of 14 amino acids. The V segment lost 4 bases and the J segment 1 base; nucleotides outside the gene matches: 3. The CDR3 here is CASSSQGSNTEAFF. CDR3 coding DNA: TGTGCCAGCAGCTCACAGGGGTCGAACACTGAAGCTTTCTTT.